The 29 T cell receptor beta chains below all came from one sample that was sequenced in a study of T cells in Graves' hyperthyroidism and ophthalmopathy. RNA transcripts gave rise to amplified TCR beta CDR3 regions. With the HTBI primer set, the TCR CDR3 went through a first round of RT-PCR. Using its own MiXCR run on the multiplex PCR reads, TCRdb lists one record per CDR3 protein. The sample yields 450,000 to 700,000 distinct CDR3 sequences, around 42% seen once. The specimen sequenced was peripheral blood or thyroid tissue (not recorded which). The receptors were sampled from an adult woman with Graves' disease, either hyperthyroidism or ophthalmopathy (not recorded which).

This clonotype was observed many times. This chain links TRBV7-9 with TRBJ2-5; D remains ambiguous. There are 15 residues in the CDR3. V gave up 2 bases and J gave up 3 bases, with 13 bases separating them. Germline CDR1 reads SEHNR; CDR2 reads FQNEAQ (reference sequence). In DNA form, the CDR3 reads TGTGCCAGCAGCTTAAGTTCTGAGGCCGAAGAGACCCAGTACTTC. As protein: CASSLSSEAEETQYF.

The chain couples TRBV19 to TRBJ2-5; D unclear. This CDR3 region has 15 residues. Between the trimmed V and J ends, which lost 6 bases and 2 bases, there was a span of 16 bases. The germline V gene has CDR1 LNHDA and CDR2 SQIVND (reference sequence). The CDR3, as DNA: TGTGCCAGTAGCGGTCGGGCAGTCGGTCAAGAGACCCAGTACTTC. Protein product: CASSGRAVGQETQYF.

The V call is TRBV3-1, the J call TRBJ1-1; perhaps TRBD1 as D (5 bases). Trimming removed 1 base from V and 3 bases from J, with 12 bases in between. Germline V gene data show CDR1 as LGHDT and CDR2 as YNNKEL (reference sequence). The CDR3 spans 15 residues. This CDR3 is CASSQVLQGHTEAFF. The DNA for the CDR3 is TGTGCCAGCAGCCAAGTCCTTCAGGGTCACACTGAAGCTTTCTTT. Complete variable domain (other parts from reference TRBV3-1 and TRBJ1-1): DTAVSQTPKYLVTQMGNDKSIKCEQNLGHDTMYWYKQDSKKFLKIMFSYNNKELIINETVPNRFSPKSPDKAHLNLHINSLELGDSAVYFCASSQVLQGHTEAFFGQGTRLTVV.

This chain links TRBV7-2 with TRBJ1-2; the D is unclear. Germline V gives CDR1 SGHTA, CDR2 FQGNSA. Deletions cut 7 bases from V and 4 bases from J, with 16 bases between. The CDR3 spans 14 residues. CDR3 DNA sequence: TGTGCCAGCACAGTCGAACGTAGCTCCTATGGCTACACCTTC. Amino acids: CASTVERSSYGYTF.

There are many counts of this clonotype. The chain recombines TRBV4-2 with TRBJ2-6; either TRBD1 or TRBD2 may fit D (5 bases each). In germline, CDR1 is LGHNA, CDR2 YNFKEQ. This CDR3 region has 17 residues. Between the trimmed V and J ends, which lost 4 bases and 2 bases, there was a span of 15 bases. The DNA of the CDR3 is TGTGCCAGCAGCCCAACTCTTTGGGGGACTGGGGCCAACGTCCTGACTTTC. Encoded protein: CASSPTLWGTGANVLTF.

DNA for the CDR3: TGCAGTGCTTCCCTGACTAGCGGGAGTAATGAAAAACTGTTTTTT. This sequence encodes CSASLTSGSNEKLFF. The chain recombines TRBV20-1 with TRBJ1-4; no firm D call. V lost 5 bases and J 4 bases, leaving 17 bases between the germline ends. The CDR3 consists of 15 residues. The germline V gene encodes CDR1 DFQATT and CDR2 SNEGSKA (reference sequence).

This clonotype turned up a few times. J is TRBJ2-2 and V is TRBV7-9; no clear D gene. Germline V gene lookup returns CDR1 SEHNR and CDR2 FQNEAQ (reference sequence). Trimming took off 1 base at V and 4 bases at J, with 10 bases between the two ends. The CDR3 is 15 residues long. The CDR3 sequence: CASSLEGSRTGELFF. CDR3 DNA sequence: TGTGCCAGCAGCTTAGAGGGTAGCCGCACCGGGGAGCTGTTTTTT.

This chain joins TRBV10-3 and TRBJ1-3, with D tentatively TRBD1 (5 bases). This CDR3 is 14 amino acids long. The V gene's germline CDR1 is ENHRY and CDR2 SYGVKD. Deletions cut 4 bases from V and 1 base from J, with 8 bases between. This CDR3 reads CAISGGESGNTIYF. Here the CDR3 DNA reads TGTGCCATCAGTGGGGGCGAGTCTGGAAACACCATATATTTT.

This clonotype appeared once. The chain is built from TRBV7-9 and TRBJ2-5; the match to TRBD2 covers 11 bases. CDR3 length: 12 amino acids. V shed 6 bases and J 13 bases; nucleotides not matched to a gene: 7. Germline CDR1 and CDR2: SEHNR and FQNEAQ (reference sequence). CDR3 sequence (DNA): TGTGCCAGCAGGCAAACTAGCGGGAGTCGGTACTTC. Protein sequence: CASRQTSGSRYF.

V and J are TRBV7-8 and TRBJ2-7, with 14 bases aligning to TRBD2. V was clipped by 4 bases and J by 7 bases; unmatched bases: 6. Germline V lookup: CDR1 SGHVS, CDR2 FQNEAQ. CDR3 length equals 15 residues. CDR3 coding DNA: TGTGCCAGCAGCTCGGGACTAGCGGGAGTAAGGGAGCAGTACTTC. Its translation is CASSSGLAGVREQYF. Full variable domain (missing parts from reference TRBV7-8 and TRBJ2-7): GAGVSQSPRYKVAKRGQDVALRCDPISGHVSLFWYQQALGQGPEFLTYFQNEAQLDKSGLPSDRFFAERPEGSVSTLKIQRTQQEDSAVYLCASSSGLAGVREQYFGPGTRLTVT.

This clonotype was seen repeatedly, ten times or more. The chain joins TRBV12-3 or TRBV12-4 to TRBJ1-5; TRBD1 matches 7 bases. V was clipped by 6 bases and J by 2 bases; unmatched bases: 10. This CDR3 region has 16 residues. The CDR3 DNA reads TGTGCCAGCAGCAACACTGACAGGGATCGCAATCAGCCCCAGCATTTT. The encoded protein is CASSNTDRDRNQPQHF.

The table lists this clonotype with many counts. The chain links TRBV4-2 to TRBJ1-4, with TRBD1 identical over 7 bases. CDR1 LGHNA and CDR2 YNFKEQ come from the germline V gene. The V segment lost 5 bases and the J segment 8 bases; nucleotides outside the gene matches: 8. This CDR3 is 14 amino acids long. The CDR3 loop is CASSARDRREKLFF. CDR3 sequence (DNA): TGTGCCAGCAGCGCCCGGGACAGACGAGAAAAACTGTTTTTT.

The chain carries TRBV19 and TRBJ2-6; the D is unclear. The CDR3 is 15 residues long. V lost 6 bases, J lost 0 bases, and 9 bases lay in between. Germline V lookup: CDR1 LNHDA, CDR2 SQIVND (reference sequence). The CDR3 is CASRGPGSGANVLTF. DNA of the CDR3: TGTGCCAGTAGAGGACCGGGCTCTGGGGCCAACGTCCTGACTTTC.

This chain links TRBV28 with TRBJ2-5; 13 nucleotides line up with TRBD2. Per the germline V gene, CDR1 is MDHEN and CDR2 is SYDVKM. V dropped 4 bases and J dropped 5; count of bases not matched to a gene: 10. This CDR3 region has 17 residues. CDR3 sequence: CASSSPGTSGIGETQYF. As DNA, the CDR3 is TGTGCCAGCAGTTCCCCCGGGACTAGCGGGATAGGGGAGACCCAGTACTTC.

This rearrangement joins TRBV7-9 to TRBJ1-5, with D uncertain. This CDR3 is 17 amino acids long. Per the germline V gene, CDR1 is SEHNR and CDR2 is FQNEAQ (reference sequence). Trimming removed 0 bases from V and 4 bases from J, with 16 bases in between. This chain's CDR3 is CASSLADGRDLNQPQHF. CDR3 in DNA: TGTGCCAGCAGCTTAGCTGACGGACGGGATTTAAATCAGCCCCAGCATTTT. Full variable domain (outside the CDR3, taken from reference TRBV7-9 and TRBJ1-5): DTGVSQNPRHKITKRGQNVTFRCDPISEHNRLYWYRQTLGQGPEFLTYFQNEAQLEKSRLLSDRFSAERPKGSFSTLEIQRTEQGDSAMYLCASSLADGRDLNQPQHFGDGTRLSIL.

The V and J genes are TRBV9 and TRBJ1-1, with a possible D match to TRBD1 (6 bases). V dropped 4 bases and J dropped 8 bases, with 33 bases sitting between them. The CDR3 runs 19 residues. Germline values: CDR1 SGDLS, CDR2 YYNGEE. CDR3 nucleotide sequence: TGTGCCAGCAGCAAGTACGAGCGGGAGTCCGGGGGCCCCGAGTGGGAAGCTTTCTTT. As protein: CASSKYERESGGPEWEAFF.

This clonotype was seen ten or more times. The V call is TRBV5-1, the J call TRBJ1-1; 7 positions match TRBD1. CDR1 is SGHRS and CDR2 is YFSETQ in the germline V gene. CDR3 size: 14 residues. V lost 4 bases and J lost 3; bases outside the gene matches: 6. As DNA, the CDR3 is TGCGCCAGCAGCCCAGGGACAGCCTACACTGAAGCTTTCTTT. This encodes CASSPGTAYTEAFF.

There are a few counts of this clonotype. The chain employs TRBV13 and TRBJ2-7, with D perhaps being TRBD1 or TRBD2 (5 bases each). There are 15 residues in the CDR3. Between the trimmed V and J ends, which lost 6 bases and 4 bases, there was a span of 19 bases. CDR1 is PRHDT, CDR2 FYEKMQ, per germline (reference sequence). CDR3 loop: CASRTRGSRAYEQYF. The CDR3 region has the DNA TGTGCCAGCAGAACCCGGGGCAGCCGCGCTTACGAGCAGTACTTC.

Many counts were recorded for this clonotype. The CDR3 region has the DNA TGTGCCAGCAGCGTAGACAATGTCTATGGCTACACCTTC. Translation: CASSVDNVYGYTF. This rearrangement joins TRBV7-9 to TRBJ1-2; no clear D gene. CDR3 length: 13 amino acids. V lost 5 bases to trimming and J lost 4 bases, with 11 bases between them. Germline lookup yields CDR1 SEHNR and CDR2 FQNEAQ (reference sequence).

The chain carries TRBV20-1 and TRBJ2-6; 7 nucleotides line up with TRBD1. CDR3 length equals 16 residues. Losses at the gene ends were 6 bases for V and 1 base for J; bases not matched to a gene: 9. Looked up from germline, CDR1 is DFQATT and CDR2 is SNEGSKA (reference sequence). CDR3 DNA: TGCAGTGCGCTCCAGGGGGAGTTTTCTGGGGCCAACGTCCTGACTTTC. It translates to CSALQGEFSGANVLTF.

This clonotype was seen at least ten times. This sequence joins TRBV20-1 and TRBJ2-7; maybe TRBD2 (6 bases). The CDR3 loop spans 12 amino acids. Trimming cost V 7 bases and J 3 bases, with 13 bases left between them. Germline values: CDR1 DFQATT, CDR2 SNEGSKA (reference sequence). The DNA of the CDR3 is TGCAGTGTTGGTAGCGGCCTCTACGAGCAGTACTTC. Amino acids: CSVGSGLYEQYF.

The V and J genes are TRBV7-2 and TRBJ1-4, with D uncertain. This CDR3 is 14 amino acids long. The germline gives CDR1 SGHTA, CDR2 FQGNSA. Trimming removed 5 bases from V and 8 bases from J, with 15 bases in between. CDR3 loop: CASSLLLNTEKLFF. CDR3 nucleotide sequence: TGTGCCAGCAGCCTGCTCCTGAACACGGAAAAACTGTTTTTT.

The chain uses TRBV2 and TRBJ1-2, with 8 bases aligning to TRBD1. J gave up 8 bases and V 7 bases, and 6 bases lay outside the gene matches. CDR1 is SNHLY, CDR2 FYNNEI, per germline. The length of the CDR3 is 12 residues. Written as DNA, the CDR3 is TGTGCCAGCACCCCCGACAGGGGAGGCTACACCTTC. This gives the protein CASTPDRGGYTF.

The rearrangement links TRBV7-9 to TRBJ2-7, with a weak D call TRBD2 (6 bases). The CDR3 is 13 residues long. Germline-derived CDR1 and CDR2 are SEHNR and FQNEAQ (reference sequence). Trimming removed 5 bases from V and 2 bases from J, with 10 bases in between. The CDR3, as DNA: TGTGCCAGCAGCCATACTAGCACCTACGAGCAGTACTTC. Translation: CASSHTSTYEQYF.

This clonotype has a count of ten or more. In DNA, the CDR3 is TGTGCCAGCAGTTACCCGGACAGCGAGCAGTACTTC. Its translation is CASSYPDSEQYF. The rearrangement links TRBV6-5 to TRBJ2-7; D is perhaps TRBD1 (6 bases). The CDR3 contains 12 residues. Trimming pared 2 bases from V and 6 bases from J, leaving 8 bases between. In germline, CDR1 is MNHEY, CDR2 SVGAGI.

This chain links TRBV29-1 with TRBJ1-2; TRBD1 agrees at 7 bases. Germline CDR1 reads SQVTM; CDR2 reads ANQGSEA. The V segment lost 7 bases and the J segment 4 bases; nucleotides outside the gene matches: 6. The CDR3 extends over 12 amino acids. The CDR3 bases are TGCAGCGGGGGGACAGCCTTCTATGGCTACACCTTC. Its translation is CSGGTAFYGYTF.

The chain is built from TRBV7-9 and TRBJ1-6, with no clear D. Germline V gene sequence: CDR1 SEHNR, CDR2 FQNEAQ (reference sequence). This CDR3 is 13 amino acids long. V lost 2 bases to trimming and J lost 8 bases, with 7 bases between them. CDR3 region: CASSLPVYSPLHF. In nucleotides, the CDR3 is TGTGCCAGCAGCTTACCCGTCTATTCACCCCTCCACTTT.

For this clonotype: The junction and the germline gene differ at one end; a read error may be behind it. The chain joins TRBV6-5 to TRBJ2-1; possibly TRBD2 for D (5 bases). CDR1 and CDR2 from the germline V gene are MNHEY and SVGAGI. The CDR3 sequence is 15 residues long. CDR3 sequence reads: CASSYEGGGRNEQFF. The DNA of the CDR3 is TGTGCCAGCAGTTACGAGGGCGGAGGAAGGAATGAGCAATTCTTC.

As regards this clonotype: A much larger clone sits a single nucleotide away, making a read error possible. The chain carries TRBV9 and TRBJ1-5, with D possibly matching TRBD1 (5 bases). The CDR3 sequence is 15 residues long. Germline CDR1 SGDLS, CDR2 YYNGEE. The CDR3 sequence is CASGVEETDHQPQHF. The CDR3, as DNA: TGTGCCAGCGGCGTAGAAGAGACAGACCATCAGCCCCAGCATTTT.